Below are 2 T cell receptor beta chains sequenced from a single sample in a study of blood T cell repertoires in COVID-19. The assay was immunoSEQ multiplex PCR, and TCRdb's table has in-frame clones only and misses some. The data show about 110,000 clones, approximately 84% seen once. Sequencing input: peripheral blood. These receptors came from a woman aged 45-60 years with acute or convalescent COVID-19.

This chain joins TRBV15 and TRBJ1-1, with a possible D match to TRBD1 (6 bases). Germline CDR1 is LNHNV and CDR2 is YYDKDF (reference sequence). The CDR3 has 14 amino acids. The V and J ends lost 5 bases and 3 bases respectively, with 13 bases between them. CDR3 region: CATSPAGGYTEAFF. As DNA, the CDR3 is TGTGCCACCAGCCCGGCGGGGGGCTACACTGAAGCTTTCTTT.

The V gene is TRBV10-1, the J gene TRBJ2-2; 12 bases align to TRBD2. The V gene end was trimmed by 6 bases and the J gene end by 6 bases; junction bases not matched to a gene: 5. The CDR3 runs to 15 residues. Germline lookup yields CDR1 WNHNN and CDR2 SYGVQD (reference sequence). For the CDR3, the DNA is TGCGCCAGCAGCCGACTAGCGGGGGTCTCCGGGGAGCTGTTTTTT. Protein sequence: CASSRLAGVSGELFF.